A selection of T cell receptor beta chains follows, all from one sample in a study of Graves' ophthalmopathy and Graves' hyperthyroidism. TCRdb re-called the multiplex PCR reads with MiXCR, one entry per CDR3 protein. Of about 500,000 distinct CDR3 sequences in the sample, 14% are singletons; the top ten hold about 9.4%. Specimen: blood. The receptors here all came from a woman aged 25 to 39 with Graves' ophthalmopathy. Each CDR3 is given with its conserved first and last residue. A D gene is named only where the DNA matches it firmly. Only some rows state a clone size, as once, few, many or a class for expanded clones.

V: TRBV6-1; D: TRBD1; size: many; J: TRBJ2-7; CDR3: CASSPRTGGYEQYF; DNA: TGTGCCAGCAGTCCCCGGACAGGGGGCTACGAGCAGTACTTC
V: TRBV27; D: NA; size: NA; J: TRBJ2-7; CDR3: CASSSNTAYEQYF; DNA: TGTGCCAGCAGTAGTAACACAGCCTACGAGCAGTACTTC
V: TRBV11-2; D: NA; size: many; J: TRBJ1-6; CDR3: CASSLQTGSSYNSPLHF; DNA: TGTGCCAGCAGCCTCCAGACAGGCAGCTCCTATAATTCACCCCTCCACTTT
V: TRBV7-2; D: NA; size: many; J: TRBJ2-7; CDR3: CASSLPPAEGHEQYF; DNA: TGTGCCAGCAGCTTACCGCCGGCTGAGGGCCACGAGCAGTACTTC
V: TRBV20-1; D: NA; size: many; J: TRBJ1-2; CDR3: CSARRGDGYTF; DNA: TGCAGTGCTAGACGGGGAGACGGCTACACCTTC
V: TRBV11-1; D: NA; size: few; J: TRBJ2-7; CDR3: CASSPQLRQGIRYEQYF; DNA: TGTGCCAGCAGCCCTCAACTCCGCCAGGGGATTCGGTACGAGCAGTACTTC
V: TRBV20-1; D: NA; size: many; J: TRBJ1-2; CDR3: CSATDYGYTF; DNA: TGCAGTGCTACGGACTATGGCTACACCTTC
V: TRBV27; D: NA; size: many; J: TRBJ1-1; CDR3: CASTLQETYDTEAFF; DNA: TGTGCCAGCACCCTACAGGAGACCTACGACACTGAAGCTTTCTTT
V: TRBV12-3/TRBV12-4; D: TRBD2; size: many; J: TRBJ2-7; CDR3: CASSLVPSGVYEQYF; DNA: TGTGCCAGCAGTTTAGTTCCTAGCGGGGTCTACGAGCAGTACTTC
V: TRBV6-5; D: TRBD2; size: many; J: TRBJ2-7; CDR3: CASSYLIGGGKEQYF; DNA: TGTGCCAGCAGTTACCTTATTGGGGGGGGGAAAGAGCAGTACTTC
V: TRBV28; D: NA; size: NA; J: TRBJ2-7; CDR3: CASSLAAGVNYEQYF; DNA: TGTGCCAGCAGTTTAGCAGCAGGGGTAAACTACGAGCAGTACTTC
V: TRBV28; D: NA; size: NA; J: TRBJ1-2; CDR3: CASSLSTPGTPARDYGYTF; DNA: TGTGCCAGCAGTTTATCAACCCCCGGGACACCAGCAAGGGACTATGGCTACACCTTC
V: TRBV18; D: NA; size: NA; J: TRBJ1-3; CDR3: CASSPSWQPGNTIYF; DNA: TGTGCCAGCTCACCTAGCTGGCAGCCTGGAAACACCATATATTTT
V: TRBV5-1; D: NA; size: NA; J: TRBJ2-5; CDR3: CASSLRMSGDRETQYF; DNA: TGCGCCAGCAGCCTCAGGATGTCGGGAGATCGAGAGACCCAGTACTTC
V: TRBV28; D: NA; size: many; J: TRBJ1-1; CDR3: CAVLYPGAENTEAFF; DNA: TGTGCCGTCCTCTACCCCGGGGCAGAGAACACTGAAGCTTTCTTT
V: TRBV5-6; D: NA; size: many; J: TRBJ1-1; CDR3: CASGPDAMNTEAFF; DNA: TGTGCCAGCGGCCCTGATGCCATGAACACTGAAGCTTTCTTT
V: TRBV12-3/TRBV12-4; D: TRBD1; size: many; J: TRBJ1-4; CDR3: CASSLGQGLTNEKLFF; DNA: TGTGCCAGCAGTTTGGGACAGGGCTTGACTAATGAAAAACTGTTTTTT
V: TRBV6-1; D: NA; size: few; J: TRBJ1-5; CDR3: CASDLVAIYSNQPQHF; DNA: TGTGCCAGCGACTTGGTTGCGATCTATAGCAATCAGCCCCAGCATTTT
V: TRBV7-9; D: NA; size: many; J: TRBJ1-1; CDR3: CASSLDWEETFF; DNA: TGTGCCAGCAGCCTCGACTGGGAAGAGACTTTCTTT
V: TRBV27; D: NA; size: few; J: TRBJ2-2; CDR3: CASRLGQGGGELFF; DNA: TGTGCCAGCAGGCTCGGGCAGGGGGGCGGGGAGCTGTTTTTT
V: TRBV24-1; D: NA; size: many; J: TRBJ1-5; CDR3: CATSDSRFNQPQHF; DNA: TGTGCCACCAGTGATTCAAGGTTCAATCAGCCCCAGCATTTT
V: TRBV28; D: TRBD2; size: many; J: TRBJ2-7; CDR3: CASSSRQRESYEQYF; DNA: TGTGCCAGCAGTTCGCGCCAGCGGGAGTCCTACGAGCAGTACTTC
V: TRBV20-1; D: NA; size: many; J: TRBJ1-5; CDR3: CSARATGGQPQHF; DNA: TGCAGTGCTAGAGCAACCGGTGGTCAGCCCCAGCATTTT
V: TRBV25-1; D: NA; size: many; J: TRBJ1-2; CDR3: CASSGSTSNYGYTF; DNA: TGTGCCAGCAGTGGATCGACAAGTAACTATGGCTACACCTTC
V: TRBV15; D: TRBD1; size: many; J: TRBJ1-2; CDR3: CASKRGLGYGYTF; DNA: TGTGCCTCCAAGAGGGGGCTCGGATATGGCTACACCTTC
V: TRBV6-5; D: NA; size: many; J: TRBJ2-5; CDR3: CASSYGTVTETQYF; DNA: TGTGCCAGCAGTTACGGCACAGTCACAGAGACCCAGTACTTC
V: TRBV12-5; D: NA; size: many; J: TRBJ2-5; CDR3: CASGLGVQGETQYF; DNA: TGTGCTAGTGGTTTGGGAGTTCAGGGGGAGACCCAGTACTTC
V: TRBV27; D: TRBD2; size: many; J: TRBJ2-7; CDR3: CASSLSGTSGLYEQYF; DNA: TGTGCCAGCAGTTTATCGGGGACTAGCGGCCTCTACGAGCAGTACTTC
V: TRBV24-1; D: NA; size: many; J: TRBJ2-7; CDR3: CATRRALSSYEQYF; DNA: TGTGCCACCCGCCGAGCGCTGAGCTCCTACGAGCAGTACTTC
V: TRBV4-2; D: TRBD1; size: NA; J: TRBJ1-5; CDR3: CASSQDLGDRGNQPQHF; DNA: TGTGCCAGCAGCCAAGATCTTGGGGACAGGGGCAATCAGCCCCAGCATTTT
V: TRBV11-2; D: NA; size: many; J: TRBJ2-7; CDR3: CASSLGLTHEQYF; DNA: TGTGCCAGCAGCTTAGGGTTGACCCACGAGCAGTACTTC
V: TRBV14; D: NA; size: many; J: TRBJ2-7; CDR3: CASSHSYEQYF; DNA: TGTGCCAGCAGCCATTCCTACGAGCAGTACTTC
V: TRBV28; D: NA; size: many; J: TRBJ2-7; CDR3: CASSLGLVGLEQYF; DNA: TGTGCCAGCAGTTTGGGACTGGTCGGCTTAGAGCAGTACTTC
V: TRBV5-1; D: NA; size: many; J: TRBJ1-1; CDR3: CASSLGATAMNTEAFF; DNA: TGCGCCAGCAGCTTGGGGGCCACTGCAATGAACACTGAAGCTTTCTTT
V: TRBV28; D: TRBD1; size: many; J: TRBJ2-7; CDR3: CASSLSRGRLPNYEQYF; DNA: TGTGCCAGCAGTCTCTCGAGGGGGCGACTACCCAACTACGAGCAGTACTTC
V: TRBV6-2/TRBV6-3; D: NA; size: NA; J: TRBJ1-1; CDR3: CASSYGGLTEAFF; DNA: TGTGCCAGCAGTTACGGGGGTCTGACTGAAGCTTTCTTT
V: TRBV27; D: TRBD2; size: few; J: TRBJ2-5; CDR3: CASSLSGPVAGQETQYF; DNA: TGTGCCAGCAGTTTATCGGGTCCGGTAGCGGGGCAAGAGACCCAGTACTTC
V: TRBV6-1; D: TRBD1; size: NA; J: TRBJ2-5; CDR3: CASLHRDSQETQYF; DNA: TGTGCCAGCCTCCACCGGGACAGCCAAGAGACCCAGTACTTC
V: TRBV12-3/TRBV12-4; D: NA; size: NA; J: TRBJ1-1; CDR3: CASSLGVGPGGTEAFF; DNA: TGTGCCAGCAGTTTGGGTGTCGGCCCTGGGGGCACTGAAGCTTTCTTT
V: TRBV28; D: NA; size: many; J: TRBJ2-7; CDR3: CASISPDPYEQYF; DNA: TGTGCCAGCATTTCCCCGGACCCCTACGAGCAGTACTTC
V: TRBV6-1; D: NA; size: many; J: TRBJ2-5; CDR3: CASRPWVEWTQETQYF; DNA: TGTGCCAGCAGGCCCTGGGTAGAGTGGACCCAAGAGACCCAGTACTTC
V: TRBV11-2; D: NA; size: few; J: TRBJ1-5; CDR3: CASSLAGVGPQHF; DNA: TGTGCCAGCAGCTTAGCCGGGGTTGGGCCCCAGCATTTT
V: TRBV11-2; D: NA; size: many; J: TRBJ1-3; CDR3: CASSLGRLGSSGNTIYF; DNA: TGTGCCAGCAGCTTAGGTCGGCTGGGGAGCTCTGGAAACACCATATATTTT
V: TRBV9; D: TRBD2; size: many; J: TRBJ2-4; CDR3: CASSVLAGYNIQYF; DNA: TGTGCCAGCAGCGTACTAGCGGGATATAACATTCAGTACTTC
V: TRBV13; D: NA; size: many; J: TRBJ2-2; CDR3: CASSLGGTVNTGELFF; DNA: TGTGCCAGCAGCTTAGGGGGGACTGTGAACACCGGGGAGCTGTTTTTT
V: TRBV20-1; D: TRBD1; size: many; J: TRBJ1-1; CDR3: CSADRGNTEAFF; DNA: TGCAGTGCGGACAGGGGGAACACTGAAGCTTTCTTT
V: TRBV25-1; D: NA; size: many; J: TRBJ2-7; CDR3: CASSESGSRDYEQYF; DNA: TGTGCCAGCAGTGAATCCGGATCCCGGGATTACGAGCAGTACTTC
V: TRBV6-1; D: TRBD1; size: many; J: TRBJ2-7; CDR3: CASSRTGRAYEQYF; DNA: TGTGCCAGCAGTAGGACAGGGAGAGCCTACGAGCAGTACTTC
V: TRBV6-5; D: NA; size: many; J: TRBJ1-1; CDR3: CASNLVQGNTEAFF; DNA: TGTGCCAGCAATTTAGTACAGGGAAACACTGAAGCTTTCTTT
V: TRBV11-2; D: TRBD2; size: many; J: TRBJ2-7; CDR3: CASSPGGTSGGAHEQYF; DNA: TGTGCCAGCAGCCCAGGCGGGACTAGCGGGGGGGCCCACGAGCAGTACTTC
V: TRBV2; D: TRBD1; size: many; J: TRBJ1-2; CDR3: CARTGTGFVYGYTF; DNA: TGTGCCAGAACCGGGACAGGGTTTGTCTATGGCTACACCTTC
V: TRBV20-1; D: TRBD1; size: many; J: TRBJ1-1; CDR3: CSARDSRGRGTEAFF; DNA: TGCAGTGCTAGAGATTCGAGGGGGCGTGGTACTGAAGCTTTCTTT
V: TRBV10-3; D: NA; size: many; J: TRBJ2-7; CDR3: CAISESSVSYEQYF; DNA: TGTGCCATCAGTGAGTCGAGTGTATCCTACGAGCAGTACTTC
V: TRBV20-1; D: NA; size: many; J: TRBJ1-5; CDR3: CSAKGAGDTRNQPQHF; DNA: TGCAGTGCTAAGGGAGCCGGGGATACTCGCAATCAGCCCCAGCATTTT
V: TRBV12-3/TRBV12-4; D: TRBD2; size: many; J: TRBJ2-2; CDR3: CASRVTSSGELFF; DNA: TGTGCCAGCAGAGTGACTAGCTCCGGGGAGCTGTTTTTT
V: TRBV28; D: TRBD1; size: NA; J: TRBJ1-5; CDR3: CASSKTGGANQPQHF; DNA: TGTGCCAGCAGCAAAACAGGGGGCGCAAATCAGCCCCAGCATTTT
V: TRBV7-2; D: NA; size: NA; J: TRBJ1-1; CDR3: CASSLPVAQASMNTEAFF; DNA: TGTGCCAGCAGCTTACCGGTTGCGCAGGCTTCAATGAACACTGAAGCTTTCTTT
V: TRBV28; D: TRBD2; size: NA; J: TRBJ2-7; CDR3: CASSQSGLAGSYEQYF; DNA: TGTGCCAGTAGTCAGAGCGGACTAGCGGGCTCCTACGAGCAGTACTTC
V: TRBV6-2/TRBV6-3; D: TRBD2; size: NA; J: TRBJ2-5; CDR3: CASSYSRAGEKETQYF; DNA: TGTGCCAGCAGTTACTCGAGAGCGGGGGAAAAAGAGACCCAGTACTTC